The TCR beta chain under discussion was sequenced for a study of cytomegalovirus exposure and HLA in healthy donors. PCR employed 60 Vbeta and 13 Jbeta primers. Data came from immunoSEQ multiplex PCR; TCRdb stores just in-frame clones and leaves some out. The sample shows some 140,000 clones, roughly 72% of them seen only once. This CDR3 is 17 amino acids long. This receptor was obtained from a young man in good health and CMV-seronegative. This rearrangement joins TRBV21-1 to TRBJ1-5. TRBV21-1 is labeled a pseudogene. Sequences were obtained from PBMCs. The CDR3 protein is CASSRGAGRESNQPQHF. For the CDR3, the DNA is TGTGCCAGCAGCAGGGGGGCAGGGAGGGAGAGCAATCAGCCCCAGCATTTT.